This TCR beta chain was recorded in a study of relationships among human T cell subsets. Study-level points and caveats: V, D, J usage, CDR3 length and N-additions were similar across seven subsets.

In regard to this clonotype: Its target is not known.

CD4+ cells were positively selected first, then anti-CD25 beads isolated CD4+CD25+ regulatory T cells. TCR alpha and beta CDR3s were amplified from mRNA by semiquantitative ARM-PCR. ARM-PCR used tagged nested gene-specific primers, then communal superprimers for exponential amplification. TCRdb re-called the multiplex PCR reads with MiXCR, one entry per CDR3 protein. The sample has under 15,000 distinct CDR3 sequences, about 60% seen once. CDR1 and CDR2 from the germline V gene are MNHEY and SVGEGT. The CDR3 consists of 13 residues. Deletions cut 9 bases from V and 6 bases from J, with 15 bases between.

The clonotype comes from a man aged 35 to 55 in good health. Input material: Tregs sorted from blood. The rearrangement links TRBV6-2 or TRBV6-3 to TRBJ2-1; unclear D gene. The DNA for the CDR3 is TGTGCCAGTTCCCCGATCACGGGCAATGAGCAGTTCTTC. Its protein product is CASSPITGNEQFF.